A single sample is the source of the 2 T cell receptor beta chains below, sequenced in a study of shared clonotypes between healthy human individuals. Some clones are missing from TCRdb's copy, which holds only in-frame ones; the method was immunoSEQ multiplex PCR. The repertoire has around 2.5 million clones, 90% to 95% of them found once; the top ten carry around 0.4%. Sequenced input: naive CD4+ T cells from PBMCs. Subset meaning: CD45RA+ positively selected. The source is a man in his late teens or twenties in good health. Some clones in this sample may be carry-over from other donors' samples.

A note on this clone: Other DNA sequences in the same sample also yield this CDR3. The rearrangement links TRBV2 to TRBJ2-3; 7 nucleotides agree with TRBD1. V trimming: 7 bases; J trimming: 0 bases; junction bases outside the gene matches: 4. Germline CDR1 and CDR2: SNHLY and FYNNEI. This CDR3 has 14 amino acids. The CDR3 DNA follows: TGTGCCAGCACCCGGGACAGAAGCACAGATACGCAGTATTTT. Protein: CASTRDRSTDTQYF.

The genes are TRBV27 and TRBJ2-2; possibly TRBD1 for D (6 bases). Germline V lookup: CDR1 MNHEY, CDR2 SMNVEV (reference sequence). The CDR3 runs 15 residues. V was shortened by 4 bases and J by 2 bases, with 11 bases between the two germline ends. CDR3 protein: CASSSGQLNTGELFF. As DNA, the CDR3 is TGTGCCAGCAGTTCTGGACAGCTTAACACCGGGGAGCTGTTTTTT.